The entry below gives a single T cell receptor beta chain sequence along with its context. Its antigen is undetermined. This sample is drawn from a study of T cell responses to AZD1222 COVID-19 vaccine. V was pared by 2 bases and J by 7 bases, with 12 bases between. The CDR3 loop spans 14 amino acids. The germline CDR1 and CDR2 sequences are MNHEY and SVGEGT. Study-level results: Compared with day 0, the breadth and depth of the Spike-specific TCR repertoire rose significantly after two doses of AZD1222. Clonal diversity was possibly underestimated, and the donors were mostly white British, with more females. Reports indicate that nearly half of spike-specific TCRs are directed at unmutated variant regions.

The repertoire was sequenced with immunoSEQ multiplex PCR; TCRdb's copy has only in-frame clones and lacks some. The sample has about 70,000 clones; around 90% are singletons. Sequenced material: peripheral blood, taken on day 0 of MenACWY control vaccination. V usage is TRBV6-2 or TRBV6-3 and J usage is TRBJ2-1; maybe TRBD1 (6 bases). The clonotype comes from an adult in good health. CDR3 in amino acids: CASSYLGGSNEQFF. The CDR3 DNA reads TGTGCCAGCAGTTACCTAGGGGGAAGTAATGAGCAGTTCTTC.